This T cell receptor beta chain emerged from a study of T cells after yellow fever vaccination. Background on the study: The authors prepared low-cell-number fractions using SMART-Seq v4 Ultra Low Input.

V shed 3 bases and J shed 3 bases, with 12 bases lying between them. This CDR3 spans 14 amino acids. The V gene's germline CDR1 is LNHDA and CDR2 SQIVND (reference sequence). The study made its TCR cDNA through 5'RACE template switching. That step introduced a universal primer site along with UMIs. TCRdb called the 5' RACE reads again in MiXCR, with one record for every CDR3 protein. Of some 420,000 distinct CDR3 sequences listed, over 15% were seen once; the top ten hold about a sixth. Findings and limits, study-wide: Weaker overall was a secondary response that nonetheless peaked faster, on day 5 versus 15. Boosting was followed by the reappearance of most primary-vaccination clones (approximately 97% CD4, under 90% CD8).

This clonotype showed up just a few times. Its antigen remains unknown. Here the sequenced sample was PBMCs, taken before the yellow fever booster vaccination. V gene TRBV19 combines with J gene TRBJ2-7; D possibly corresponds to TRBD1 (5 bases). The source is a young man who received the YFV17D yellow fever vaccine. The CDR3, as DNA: TGTGCCAGTAGTATGGGGCACCCGGGCTACGAGCAGTACTTC. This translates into CASSMGHPGYEQYF. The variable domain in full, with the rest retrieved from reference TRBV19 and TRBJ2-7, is DGGITQSPKYLFRKEGQNVTLSCEQNLNHDAMYWYRQDPGQGLRLIYYSQIVNDFQKGDIAEGYSVSREKKESFPLTVTSAQKNPTAFYLCASSMGHPGYEQYFGPGTRLTVT.